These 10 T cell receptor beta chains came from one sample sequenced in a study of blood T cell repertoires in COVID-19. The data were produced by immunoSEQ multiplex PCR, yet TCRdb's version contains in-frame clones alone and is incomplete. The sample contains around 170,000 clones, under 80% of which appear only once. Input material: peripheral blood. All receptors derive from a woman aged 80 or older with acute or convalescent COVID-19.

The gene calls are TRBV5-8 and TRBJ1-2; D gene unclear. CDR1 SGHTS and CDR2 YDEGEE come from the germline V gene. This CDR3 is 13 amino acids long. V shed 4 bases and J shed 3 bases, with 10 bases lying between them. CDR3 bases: TGTGCCAGCAGCCTCAGGCAGTACTATGGCTACACCTTC. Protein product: CASSLRQYYGYTF.

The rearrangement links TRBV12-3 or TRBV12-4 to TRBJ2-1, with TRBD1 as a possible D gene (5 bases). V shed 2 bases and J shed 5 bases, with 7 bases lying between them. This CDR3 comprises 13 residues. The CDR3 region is CASSLWGNNEQFF. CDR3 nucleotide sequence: TGTGCCAGCAGTTTATGGGGCAACAATGAGCAGTTCTTC.

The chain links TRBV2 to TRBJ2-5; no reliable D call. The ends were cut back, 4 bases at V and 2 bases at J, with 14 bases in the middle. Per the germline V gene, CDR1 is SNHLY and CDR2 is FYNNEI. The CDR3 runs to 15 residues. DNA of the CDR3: TGTGCCAGCAGTGGTAAAGCAAATCCTCAAGAGACCCAGTACTTC. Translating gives CASSGKANPQETQYF.

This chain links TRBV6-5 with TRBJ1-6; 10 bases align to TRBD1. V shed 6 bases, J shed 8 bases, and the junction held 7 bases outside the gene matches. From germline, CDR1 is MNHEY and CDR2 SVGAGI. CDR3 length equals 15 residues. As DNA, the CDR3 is TGTGCCAGCAGGAGAGCCGGGACAGGGGATTCACCCCTCCACTTT. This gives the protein CASRRAGTGDSPLHF.

The CDR3 spells CASSTNSAEAFF. DNA of the CDR3: TGTGCCAGCAGTACGAACAGTGCTGAAGCTTTCTTT. The rearrangement joins TRBV27 to TRBJ1-1; D is ambiguous. The CDR3 totals 12 residues. The V end was cut by 5 bases, the J end by 6 bases, with 10 bases between. Germline values: CDR1 MNHEY, CDR2 SMNVEV (reference sequence).

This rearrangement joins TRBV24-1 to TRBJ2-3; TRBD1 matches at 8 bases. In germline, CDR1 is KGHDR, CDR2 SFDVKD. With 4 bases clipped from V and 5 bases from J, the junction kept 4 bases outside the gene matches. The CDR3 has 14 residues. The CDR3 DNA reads TGTGCCACCAGTGAATCGGACAGGGTAGATACGCAGTATTTT. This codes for CATSESDRVDTQYF.

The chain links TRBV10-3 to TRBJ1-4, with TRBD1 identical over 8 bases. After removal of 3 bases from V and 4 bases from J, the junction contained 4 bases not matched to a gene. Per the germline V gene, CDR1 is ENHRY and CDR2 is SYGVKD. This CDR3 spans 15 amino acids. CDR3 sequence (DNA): TGTGCCATCAGTGACGCGACAGGGGATAATGAAAAACTGTTTTTT. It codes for CAISDATGDNEKLFF.

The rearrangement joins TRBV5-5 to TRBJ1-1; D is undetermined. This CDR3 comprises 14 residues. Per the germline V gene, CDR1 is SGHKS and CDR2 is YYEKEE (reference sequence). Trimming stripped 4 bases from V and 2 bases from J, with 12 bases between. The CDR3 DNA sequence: TGTGCCAGCAGCGTCGGTTGGGCTAACACTGAAGCTTTCTTT. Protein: CASSVGWANTEAFF.

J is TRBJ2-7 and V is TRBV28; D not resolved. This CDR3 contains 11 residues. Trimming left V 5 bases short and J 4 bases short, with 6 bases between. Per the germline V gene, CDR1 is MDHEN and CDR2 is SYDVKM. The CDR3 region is CASSPPYEQYF. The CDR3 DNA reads TGTGCCAGCAGTCCCCCGTACGAGCAGTACTTC.

CDR3 amino acids: CASSFLDPRENIQYF. In nucleotides, the CDR3 is TGTGCCAGCAGTTTTTTGGACCCTCGGGAGAACATTCAGTACTTC. The J gene is TRBJ2-4, the V gene TRBV2; D is possibly TRBD2 (6 bases). The V end lost 5 bases, the J end lost 7 bases, and 18 bases lay between the germline ends. CDR1 is SNHLY, CDR2 FYNNEI, per germline. The CDR3 spans 15 residues.